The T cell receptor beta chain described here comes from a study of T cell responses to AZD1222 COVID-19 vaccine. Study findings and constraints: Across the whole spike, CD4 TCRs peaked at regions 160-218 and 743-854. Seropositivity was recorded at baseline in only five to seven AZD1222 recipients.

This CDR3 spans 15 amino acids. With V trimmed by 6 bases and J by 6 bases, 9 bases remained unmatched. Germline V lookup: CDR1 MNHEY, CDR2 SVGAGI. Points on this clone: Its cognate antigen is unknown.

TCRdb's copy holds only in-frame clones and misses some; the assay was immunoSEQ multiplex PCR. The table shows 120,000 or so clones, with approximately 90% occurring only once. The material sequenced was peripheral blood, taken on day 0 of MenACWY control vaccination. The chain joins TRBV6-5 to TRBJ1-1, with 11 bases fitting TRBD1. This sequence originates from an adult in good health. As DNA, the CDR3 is TGTGCCAGCAGCCAGGACAGGGGGCGCTCGTCTGAAGCTTTCTTT. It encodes CASSQDRGRSSEAFF.